The following is a T cell receptor (beta chain) sequence with its context. The data were taken from a study of blood T cell repertoires in COVID-19. Overall study context: Samples representing acute and convalescent COVID-19 were sourced from the United States, Italy and Spain. From T cells, B-cell-depleted T cells, or PBMCs came the material, which was cDNA or gDNA.

In the original processing: Amplifying reference gene primers gave estimates of nucleated cell counts. This table comes from immunoSEQ multiplex PCR, and its TCRdb copy is limited to in-frame clones, with some not included. V and J calls and clone size are as listed in that table; D and trimming were resolved from the DNA. The sample shows roughly 250,000 clones, around 90% of them seen only once. Trimming left V 1 base short and J 5 bases short, with 5 bases between. CDR3 length equals 13 residues. CDR1 is KGHDR and CDR2 is SFDVKD in the germline V gene. The chain uses TRBV24-1 and TRBJ2-1; no definite D call. The sequenced sample consisted of peripheral blood. The sequence came from a woman aged 25-40 years with acute or convalescent COVID-19. CDR3 amino acids: CATSDLLNNEQFF. The CDR3 DNA is TGTGCCACCAGTGATTTACTGAACAATGAGCAGTTCTTC.